This is a list of T cell receptor beta chains from one sample in a study of OX40 agonist ivuxolimab in advanced cancers. Here immunoSEQ multiplex PCR was the method, and the copy in TCRdb shows in-frame clones only, minus some. The sample has about 73,000 clones; around 80% are singletons. This sample comprised CD4+ or CD8+ T cells sorted from blood, obtained in a trial of the OX40 agonist ivuxolimab. These TCRs come from an adult with an advanced solid tumor such as melanoma, head and neck, liver or kidney cancer. Each CDR3 is given with its conserved first and last residue. D genes are given only for firm matches. The size field is filled for only some rows; it gives once, few, many or a size class.

j_gene	v_gene	abundance	d_gene	CDR3nt	CDR3aa
TRBJ1-1	TRBV9	-	TRBD1	TGTGCCAGCAGCGCCGGGACAGGGGGCAGGGCTTTCTTT	CASSAGTGGRAFF
TRBJ2-7	TRBV7-9	-	-	TGTGCCAGCAGCACGCCAGGACTGGTGCTTTACGAGCAGTACTTC	CASSTPGLVLYEQYF
TRBJ1-2	TRBV11-2	-	-	TGTGCCAGCAGCTTAGTCGAGAAGACTGGCTACACCTTC	CASSLVEKTGYTF
TRBJ2-7	TRBV9	-	-	TGTGCCAGCAGCGCCGGGACAAGGAAGGACGAGCAGTACTTC	CASSAGTRKDEQYF
TRBJ1-2	TRBV4-3	-	-	TGCGCCAGCAGCCAAGAGTCGGCTGGGGGTAACTATGGCTACACCTTC	CASSQESAGGNYGYTF
TRBJ1-5	TRBV19	once	-	TGTGCCAGTAGTCTACGGACAGATAGCAATCAGCCCCAGCATTTT	CASSLRTDSNQPQHF
TRBJ2-3	TRBV7-3	few	-	TGTGCCAGCAGCTTAACCAGGGTGGATACGCAGTATTTT	CASSLTRVDTQYF
TRBJ2-5	TRBV7-2	once	-	TGTGCCAGCAGCTTATCTCGGGAGACCCAGTACTTC	CASSLSRETQYF
TRBJ2-2	TRBV25-1	-	TRBD1	TGTGCCAGCCTGGGACAGGTGAACACCGGGGAGCTGTTTTTT	CASLGQVNTGELFF
TRBJ2-7	TRBV5-1	-	TRBD2	TGCGCCAGCAGCTCGGGGGGAGGCTACGAGCAGTACTTC	CASSSGGGYEQYF
TRBJ1-4	TRBV19	-	-	TGTGCCAGTGACCCAGGGTTGAATGAAAAACTGTTTTTT	CASDPGLNEKLFF
TRBJ1-2	TRBV6-5	-	TRBD1	TGTGCCAGCAGACCAGGACAGGTGCCAGGCTATGGCTACACCTTC	CASRPGQVPGYGYTF
TRBJ1-2	TRBV6-4	few	-	TGTGCCAGCAGTCCAAAGGGGGACGGATCTAACTATGGCTACACCTTC	CASSPKGDGSNYGYTF
TRBJ1-2	TRBV2	-	TRBD1	TGTGCCACCCTACAGGGGAACTATGGCTACACCTTC	CATLQGNYGYTF
TRBJ2-2	TRBV4-3	-	-	TGCGCCAGCAGCCAAGAAGCCGGGGGAATGAACACCGGGGAGCTGTTTTTT	CASSQEAGGMNTGELFF
TRBJ2-5	TRBV9	-	TRBD2	TGTGCCAGCAGCGTAGGACTAGCGGGGGGTGAAGAGACCCAGTACTTC	CASSVGLAGGEETQYF
TRBJ1-3	TRBV29-1	-	-	TGCAGCGTAAAAGGACAAACCGGAAACACCATATATTTT	CSVKGQTGNTIYF
TRBJ1-2	TRBV5-1	-	-	TGCGCCAGCAGCTTGACGGGACACGGCTACACCTTC	CASSLTGHGYTF
TRBJ2-1	TRBV11-3	-	-	TGTGCCAGCAGCTCAAGTCTGTTGGGGGGATCTAACCCCTACAATGAGCAGTTCTTC	CASSSSLLGGSNPYNEQFF
TRBJ1-3	TRBV7-2	few	-	TGTGCCAGCAGCTCTAAGACGTTCTCTGGAAACACCATATATTTT	CASSSKTFSGNTIYF
TRBJ1-2	TRBV6-1	-	TRBD1	TGTGCCAGCAGTGCCCGGGACAGGGGAGTAGATGGCTACACCTTC	CASSARDRGVDGYTF
TRBJ2-5	TRBV18	-	TRBD1	TGTGCCAGCTCACCGGGGGACAGGGTAGGAAAGACCCAGTACTTC	CASSPGDRVGKTQYF
TRBJ1-3	TRBV14	-	-	TGTGCCAGCAGCCCTGGAATCTCTGGAAACACCATATATTTT	CASSPGISGNTIYF
TRBJ1-1	TRBV7-9	many	TRBD1	TGTGCCAGCAGCGACAGGGGGTCTGAAGCTTTCTTT	CASSDRGSEAFF
TRBJ2-1	TRBV6-5	-	TRBD2	TGTGCCAGCAGCGGGGGGGGGTTTGACAATGAGCAGTTCTTC	CASSGGGFDNEQFF
TRBJ2-7	TRBV5-4	-	-	TGTGCCAGCAGCTTGCGGGACGGGTCCTACGAGCAGTACTTC	CASSLRDGSYEQYF
TRBJ1-2	TRBV18	-	-	TGTGCCAGCTCCCCTCCATGGGGGTACTACACCTTC	CASSPPWGYYTF
TRBJ1-2	TRBV10-3	few	-	TGTGCCATCAGTGCCACCTATGGCTACACCTTC	CAISATYGYTF
TRBJ1-5	TRBV19	-	TRBD1	TGTGCCAGTAGGCGGACAGGGGTAAGTCAGGCCAATCAGCCCCAGCATTTT	CASRRTGVSQANQPQHF
TRBJ2-3	TRBV9	-	-	TGTGCCAGCAGCCCGTGGTTAGATACGCAGTATTTT	CASSPWLDTQYF
TRBJ2-3	TRBV7-9	-	-	TGTGCCAGCAGCCAGCCGACAGATACGCAGTATTTT	CASSQPTDTQYF
TRBJ2-1	TRBV15	-	TRBD2	TGTGCCACCAGTTTGCTAGCGGGAGGGCCCCATGAGCAGTTCTTC	CATSLLAGGPHEQFF
TRBJ2-5	TRBV9	-	-	TGTGCCAGCAGCGTAGAAGTGTGGGAGACCCAGTACTTC	CASSVEVWETQYF
TRBJ2-7	TRBV27	-	-	TGTGCCAGCAGGGACCGCTTGGTGCAGTACTTC	CASRDRLVQYF
TRBJ2-1	TRBV6-5	-	TRBD2	TGTGCCAGCAGTTTTAGCGGGGGGGCTCGGGAGCAGTTCTTC	CASSFSGGAREQFF
TRBJ2-5	TRBV7-3	-	-	TGTGCCAGCAGCCCTAGGGTCCAAGAGACCCAGTACTTC	CASSPRVQETQYF
TRBJ2-1	TRBV4-3	-	TRBD2	TGCGCCAGCAGCCAAACTAGCGCCGCCTACAATGAGCAGTTCTTC	CASSQTSAAYNEQFF
TRBJ1-1	TRBV5-4	-	-	TGTGCCAGCAGCTTTGCGGGGGCCCCGAACACTGAAGCTTTCTTT	CASSFAGAPNTEAFF
TRBJ2-1	TRBV27	-	-	TGTGCCAGCAAGGGCGCTTCCTACAATGAGCAGTTCTTC	CASKGASYNEQFF
TRBJ2-7	TRBV9	-	TRBD2	TGTGCCAGCAGCGTCGGACTAGCGAAGTCCGAGCAGTACTTC	CASSVGLAKSEQYF
TRBJ2-1	TRBV19	-	-	TGTGCCAGTAGTATAGCCCTCTACAATGAGCAGTTCTTC	CASSIALYNEQFF
TRBJ1-6	TRBV7-8	few	-	TGTGCCAGCAGCGAGAACAGGATTAGGGCAGGATCACCCCTCCACTTT	CASSENRIRAGSPLHF
TRBJ2-2	TRBV9	-	TRBD2	TGTGCCAGCAGCTGGACTAGCGGGAGATCTTACGGGGAGCTGTTTTTT	CASSWTSGRSYGELFF
TRBJ1-1	TRBV18	-	-	TGTGCCAGCTCTCCAGGGCAGAACACTGAAGCTTTCTTT	CASSPGQNTEAFF
TRBJ1-2	TRBV6-1	-	TRBD1	TGTGCCAGCAGTGAAATAGGAACAGGGGGCCACGATGGCTACACCTTC	CASSEIGTGGHDGYTF
TRBJ1-1	TRBV7-3	-	-	TGTGCCAGCAGCTTAACGGGGCCAGGTATGAACACTGAAGCTTTCTTT	CASSLTGPGMNTEAFF
TRBJ1-5	TRBV12-5	-	-	TGTGCTAGTGAAGGGCTGGGTCAGCCCCAGCATTTT	CASEGLGQPQHF
TRBJ2-2	TRBV9	-	TRBD2	TGTGCCAGCAGCGTAGCTACGGGACTAGCGGGGGGAAGGAACACCGGGGAGCTGTTTTTT	CASSVATGLAGGRNTGELFF
TRBJ2-7	TRBV10-1	-	-	TGCGCCAGTGCCCTGGGGGGACAGCAGTACTTC	CASALGGQQYF
TRBJ1-2	TRBV6-5	-	-	TGTGCCAGCAGAAGGGCAGGAACTAACTATGGCTACACCTTC	CASRRAGTNYGYTF
TRBJ1-1	TRBV7-9	-	-	TGTGCCACCCGGGGGCAGAGCACTGAAGCTTTCTTT	CATRGQSTEAFF
TRBJ1-6	TRBV6-5	-	-	TGTGCCAGCAGTTTCGACGCGTTAGATTCACCCCTCCACTTT	CASSFDALDSPLHF
TRBJ2-7	TRBV28	-	-	TGTGCCAGCTCCACAGACGGCGGGGGCTCGGGCGAGCAGTACTTC	CASSTDGGGSGEQYF
TRBJ1-2	TRBV30	few	-	TGTGCCTGGAGTGTAGGGCAGGGGAGGGAGAACTATGGCTACACCTTC	CAWSVGQGRENYGYTF
TRBJ1-2	TRBV7-8	-	-	TGTGCCAGCAGCTTAGTGGTCGGGACTAACTATGGCTACACCTTC	CASSLVVGTNYGYTF
TRBJ2-3	TRBV19	-	-	TGTGCCAGTAGTATGTGGAGGAGCTACACAGATACGCAGTATTTT	CASSMWRSYTDTQYF
TRBJ2-6	TRBV7-3	-	-	TGTGCCAGCAGCTTAGGCAGTCGGCCCGCGTCCAACGTCCTGACTTTC	CASSLGSRPASNVLTF